This TCR beta chain emerged from a study of T cell responses to AZD1222 COVID-19 vaccine. Repertoires were generated with immunoSEQ multiplex PCR, while TCRdb's copy carries only in-frame clones and drops some. This table holds about 200,000 clones, around 90% found once. The V end lost 5 bases, the J end lost 4 bases, and 23 bases lay between the germline ends. Germline CDR1 is SGHAT and CDR2 is FQNNGV. CDR3 length: 17 amino acids. This clone came up a few times. Its antigen remains unidentified. Findings and limits, study-wide: Dominant CD4 TCR responses targeted spike regions 160-218 and 743-854. Clonal diversity may have been underestimated in mostly white British donors.

The source is an adult who received the MenACWY meningococcal vaccine as a control. This chain connects TRBV11-2 to TRBJ1-1; D possibly corresponds to TRBD1 (5 bases). Source: peripheral blood, taken 28 days after the second dose of the MenACWY control vaccine. CDR3 protein: CASSRGFTARAGTEAFF. The CDR3 DNA reads as TGTGCCAGCAGCCGGGGGTTTACGGCCAGGGCGGGCACTGAAGCTTTCTTT.